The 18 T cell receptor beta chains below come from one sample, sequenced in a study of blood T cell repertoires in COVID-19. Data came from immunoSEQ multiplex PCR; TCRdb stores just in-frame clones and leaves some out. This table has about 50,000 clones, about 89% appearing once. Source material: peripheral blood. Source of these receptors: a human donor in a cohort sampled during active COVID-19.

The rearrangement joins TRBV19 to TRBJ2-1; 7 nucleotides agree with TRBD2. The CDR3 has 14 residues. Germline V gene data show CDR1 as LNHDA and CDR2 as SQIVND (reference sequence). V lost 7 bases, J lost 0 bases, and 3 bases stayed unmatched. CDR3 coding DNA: TGTGCCAGTATGGGCGGGAGCTCCTACAATGAGCAGTTCTTC. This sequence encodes CASMGGSSYNEQFF.

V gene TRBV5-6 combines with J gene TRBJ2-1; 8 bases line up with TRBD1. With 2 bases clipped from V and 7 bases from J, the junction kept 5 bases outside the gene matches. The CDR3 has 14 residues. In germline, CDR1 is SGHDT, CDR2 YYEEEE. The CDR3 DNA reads TGTGCCAGCAGCTTCGGACAGGGAACAAATGAGCAGTTCTTC. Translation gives CASSFGQGTNEQFF. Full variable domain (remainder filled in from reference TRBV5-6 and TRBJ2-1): DAGVTQSPTHLIKTRGQQVTLRCSPKSGHDTVSWYQQALGQGPQFIFQYYEEEERQRGNFPDRFSGHQFPNYSSELNVNALLLGDSALYLCASSFGQGTNEQFFGPGTRLTVL.

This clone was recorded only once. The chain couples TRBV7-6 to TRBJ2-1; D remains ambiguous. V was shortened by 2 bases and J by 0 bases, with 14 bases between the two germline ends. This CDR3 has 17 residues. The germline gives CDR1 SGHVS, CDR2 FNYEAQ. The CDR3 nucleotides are TGTGCCAGCAGCTTAACGGCCCAAGGCGGCTCCTACAATGAGCAGTTCTTC. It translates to CASSLTAQGGSYNEQFF.

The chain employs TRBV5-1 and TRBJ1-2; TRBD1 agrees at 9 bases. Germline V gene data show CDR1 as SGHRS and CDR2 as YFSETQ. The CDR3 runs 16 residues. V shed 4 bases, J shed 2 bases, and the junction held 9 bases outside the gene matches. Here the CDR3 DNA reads TGCGCCAGCAGCCCACAGGGGGCGGTTTGGAACTATGGCTACACCTTC. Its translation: CASSPQGAVWNYGYTF.

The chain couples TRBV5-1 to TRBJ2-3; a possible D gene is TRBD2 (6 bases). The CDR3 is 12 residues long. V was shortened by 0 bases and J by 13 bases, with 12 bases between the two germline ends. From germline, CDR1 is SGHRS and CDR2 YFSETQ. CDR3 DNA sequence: TGCGCCAGCAGCTTGGATGGAGGGGAGGAGTATTTT. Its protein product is CASSLDGGEEYF.

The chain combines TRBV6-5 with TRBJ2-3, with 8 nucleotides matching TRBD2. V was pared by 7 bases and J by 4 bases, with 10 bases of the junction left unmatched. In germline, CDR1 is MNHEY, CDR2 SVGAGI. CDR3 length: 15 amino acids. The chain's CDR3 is CASTPGGGVPDTQYF. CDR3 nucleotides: TGTGCCAGCACCCCCGGGGGGGGCGTCCCAGATACGCAGTATTTT.

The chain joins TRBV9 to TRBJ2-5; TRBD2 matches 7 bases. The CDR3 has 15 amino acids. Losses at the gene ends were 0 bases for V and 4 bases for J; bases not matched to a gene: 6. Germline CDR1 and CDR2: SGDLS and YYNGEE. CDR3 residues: CASSVVGRGRETQYF. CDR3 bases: TGTGCCAGCAGCGTAGTAGGGAGGGGCAGAGAGACCCAGTACTTC.

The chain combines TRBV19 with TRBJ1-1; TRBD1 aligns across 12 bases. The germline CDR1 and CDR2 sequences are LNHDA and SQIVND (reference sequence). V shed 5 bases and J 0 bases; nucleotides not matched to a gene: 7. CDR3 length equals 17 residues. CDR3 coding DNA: TGTGCCAGTAGTGCCCGGGACAGGGGGCACATGAACACTGAAGCTTTCTTT. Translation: CASSARDRGHMNTEAFF.

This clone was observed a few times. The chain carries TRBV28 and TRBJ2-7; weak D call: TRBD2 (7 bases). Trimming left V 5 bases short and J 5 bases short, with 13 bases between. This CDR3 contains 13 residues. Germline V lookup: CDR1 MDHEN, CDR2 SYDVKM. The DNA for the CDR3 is TGTGCCAGCAGTCGGGGCGGGGGCCACGAGCAGTACTTC. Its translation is CASSRGGGHEQYF.

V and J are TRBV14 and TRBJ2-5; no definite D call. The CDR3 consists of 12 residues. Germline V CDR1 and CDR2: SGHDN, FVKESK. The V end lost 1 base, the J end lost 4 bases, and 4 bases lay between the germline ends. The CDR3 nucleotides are TGTGCCAGCAGCCAAGTCCGAGAGACCCAGTACTTC. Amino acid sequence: CASSQVRETQYF.

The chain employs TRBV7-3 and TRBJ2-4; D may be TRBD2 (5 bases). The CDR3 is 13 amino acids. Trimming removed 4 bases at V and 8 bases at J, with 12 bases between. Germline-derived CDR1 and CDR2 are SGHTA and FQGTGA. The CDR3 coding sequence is TGTGCCAGCAGCTCCGTAGCGTCGGACATTCAGTACTTC. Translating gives CASSSVASDIQYF.

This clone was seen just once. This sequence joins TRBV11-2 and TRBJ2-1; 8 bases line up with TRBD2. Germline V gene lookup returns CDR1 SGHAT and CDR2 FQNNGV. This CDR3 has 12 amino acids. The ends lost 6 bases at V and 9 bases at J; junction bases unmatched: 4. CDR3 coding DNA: TGTGCCAGCAGGAGAACTAGCGGTGAGCAGTTCTTC. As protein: CASRRTSGEQFF.

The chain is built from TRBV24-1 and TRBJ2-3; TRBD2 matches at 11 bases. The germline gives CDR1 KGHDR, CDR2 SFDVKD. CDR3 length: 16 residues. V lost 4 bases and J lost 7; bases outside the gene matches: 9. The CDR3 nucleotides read TGTGCCACCAGTGACCCCGGACTAGCGGGCTCCAATACGCAGTATTTT. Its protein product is CATSDPGLAGSNTQYF.

As DNA, the CDR3 is TGCGCCAGCAGCTTGGGAGGGTCTATGTTCAATGAGCAGTTCTTC. It specifies CASSLGGSMFNEQFF. This chain uses TRBV5-1 with TRBJ2-1, with D perhaps TRBD2 (5 bases). The CDR3 loop spans 15 amino acids. The V end was cut by 0 bases, the J end by 6 bases, with 13 bases between. CDR1 is SGHRS and CDR2 is YFSETQ in the germline V gene.

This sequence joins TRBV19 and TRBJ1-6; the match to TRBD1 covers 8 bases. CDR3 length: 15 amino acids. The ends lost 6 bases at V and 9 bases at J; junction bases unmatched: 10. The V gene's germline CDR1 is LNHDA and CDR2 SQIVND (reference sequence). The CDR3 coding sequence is TGTGCCAGTAGCCAGACAGGGGATTGGGTTTCACCCCTCCACTTT. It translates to CASSQTGDWVSPLHF.

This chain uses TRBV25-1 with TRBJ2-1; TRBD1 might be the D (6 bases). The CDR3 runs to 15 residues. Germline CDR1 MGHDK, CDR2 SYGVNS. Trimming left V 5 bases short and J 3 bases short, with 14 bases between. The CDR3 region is CASSQTGTSYNEQFF. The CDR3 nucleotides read TGTGCCAGCAGTCAAACCGGGACAAGCTACAATGAGCAGTTCTTC.

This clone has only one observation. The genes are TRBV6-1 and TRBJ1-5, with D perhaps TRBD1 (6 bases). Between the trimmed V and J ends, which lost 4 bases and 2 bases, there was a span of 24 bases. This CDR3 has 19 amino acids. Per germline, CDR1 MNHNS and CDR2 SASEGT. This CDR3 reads CASSALPGGLIQGNQPQHF. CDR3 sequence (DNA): TGTGCCAGCAGTGCCCTCCCTGGGGGCTTAATTCAAGGCAATCAGCCCCAGCATTTT.

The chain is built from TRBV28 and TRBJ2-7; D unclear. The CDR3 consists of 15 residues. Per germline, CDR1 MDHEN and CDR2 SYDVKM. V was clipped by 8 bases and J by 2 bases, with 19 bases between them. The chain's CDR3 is CASLTPGPSPYEQYF. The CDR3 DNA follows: TGTGCCAGCCTTACTCCGGGTCCCTCGCCCTACGAGCAGTACTTC.